This T cell receptor beta chain was identified during a study of human T cells and chemical hapten exposure. CDR3 length: 14 amino acids. Trimming removed 4 bases from V and 6 bases from J, with 15 bases in between. The germline CDR1 and CDR2 sequences are SGHRS and YFSETQ. Time point here: pre-sensitization, week 0. The treatment: therapeutic diphenylcyclopropenone sensitization with weekly scalp DPC. This clonotype was detected ten times or more. TCRdb recomputed calls from the RACE reads with MiXCR, one row per CDR3 protein. The table records roughly 88,000 distinct CDR3 sequences, around 10% of them present only once.

This TCR was recovered from a woman between 35 and 50 years old with alopecia areata. Some clones in this sample may be carry-over from other donors' samples. The sample consisted of whole blood, taken in connection with sensitization to the hapten diphenylcyclopropenone (DPC). The chain is built from TRBV5-1 and TRBJ2-3, with D maybe TRBD2 (6 bases). CDR3 in DNA: TGCGCCAGCAGCAGACGACTAGATCCCGATACGCAGTATTTT. As protein: CASSRRLDPDTQYF.